The sequence of this T cell receptor (beta chain) was determined in a study of monozygotic twins with inflammatory bowel disease (dated by TCRdb to about 2019). Regarding the study in general: In total, approximately 28 monozygotic twin pairs made up the full study: 19 Danish pairs, all IBD-discordant, plus nine German pairs, of which four were IBD-concordant and five were IBD-discordant. Within discordant pairs, disease-associated traits were sought mainly by comparing IBD patients with their genetically identical healthy co-twins. Each individual had, on average, about 151 000 unique TCRalpha sequences and 181 000 unique TCRbeta sequences available for analysis.

A note on this clonotype: This clone's antigen is unknown.

Broader findings and caveats from the paper: Compared with healthy twins, IBD patients shared fewer clonotypes with other individuals, and the difference was most pronounced in patients with signs of disease activity. No difference in repertoire similarity was observed between concordant and discordant twins, possibly owing to limited statistical power. The results gave no support for a single strong signal or clonotype linked to IBD. The analysis was unable to tell different T cell subtypes apart. Because patients received different immunosuppressive treatments, the repertoires may have picked up extra background noise and variability between individuals. Measured by the inverse Simpson index, TCRbeta repertoire diversity was lower in IBD patients than in their healthy co-twins.

Based on the germline V gene (reference sequence), the CDR1 and CDR2 sequences are LNHDA and SQIVND. The CDR3 measures 15 amino acids from cysteine to phenylalanine. No DNA has been recorded. A roughly 2.5 ml peripheral blood sample was drawn into PAXgene tubes per donor and stored at -80°C. Without any T cell sorting, total RNA was extracted from whole blood using the PAXgene blood miRNA kit on an automated QIAcube. Peripheral blood from monozygotic twin pairs who were concordant or discordant for inflammatory bowel disease underwent deep TCRalpha and TCRbeta repertoire profiling using unique molecular barcoding. Smoking habits were recorded for all twin pairs, and each individual was classified as a current, former or never smoker. Receptor libraries were prepared by 5' RACE. The input for every TCR library was roughly 3.5 ug of total RNA. For each sample, cDNA was synthesized in eight separate reactions using SMARTScribe reverse transcriptase. During cDNA synthesis, template switching introduced unique molecular identifiers that contained a 6-nucleotide sample barcode. TCRalpha and TCRbeta cDNA was amplified by two nested PCRs of approximately 17 and 9 cycles, with bead purification after each PCR. Before amplification, cDNA was treated with uracil DNA-glycosylase and purified using the QIAquick PCR purification kit. The second PCR was the step at which Illumina TruSeq-compatible adapters and sample-specific barcodes were added. Library quality and concentration were checked on TapeStation and Qubit, and libraries were pooled at around 5.3 ng each. Sequencing of pooled libraries was carried out on an Illumina HiSeq2500 single-index Rapid Run using 2 x 100 bp reads and custom sequencing primers. In the authors' own workflow: UMI-based consensus assembly with MiGEC version 1.2.6 was used to correct PCR and sequencing errors. MiXCR version 2.1.1 was used to carry out V(D)J alignment, clonotype assembly and CDR3 extraction. Gene usage, clonotype sharing and MAIT/NKT TCR abundance were normalised by analysing the top 1000, 10 000 and 20 000 clonotypes per sample. Diversity was computed as the inverse Simpson index with the vegan R package after downsampling to 27 000 UMIs. Paired Mann-Whitney U tests on discordant twin pairs were used, with Benjamini-Hochberg multiple-testing correction. The reads went through TCRdb reprocessing, and each CDR3 protein sequence gets one entry with no DNA. The V and J calls and clone size are TCRdb's, not the authors'. This sample's listing comprises roughly 200,000 distinct CDR3 sequences. The top ten clones comprise less than 2% of the sample.

This receptor chain uses TRBV19 and TRBJ2-5; the TCRdb call, TRBD1, lacks DNA for checking. Sequenced material: blood. The receptor comes from a human donor with ulcerative colitis or Crohn's disease, or a healthy co-twin of an affected twin (not recorded which). The CDR3 is CASSTSRQGWETQYF.